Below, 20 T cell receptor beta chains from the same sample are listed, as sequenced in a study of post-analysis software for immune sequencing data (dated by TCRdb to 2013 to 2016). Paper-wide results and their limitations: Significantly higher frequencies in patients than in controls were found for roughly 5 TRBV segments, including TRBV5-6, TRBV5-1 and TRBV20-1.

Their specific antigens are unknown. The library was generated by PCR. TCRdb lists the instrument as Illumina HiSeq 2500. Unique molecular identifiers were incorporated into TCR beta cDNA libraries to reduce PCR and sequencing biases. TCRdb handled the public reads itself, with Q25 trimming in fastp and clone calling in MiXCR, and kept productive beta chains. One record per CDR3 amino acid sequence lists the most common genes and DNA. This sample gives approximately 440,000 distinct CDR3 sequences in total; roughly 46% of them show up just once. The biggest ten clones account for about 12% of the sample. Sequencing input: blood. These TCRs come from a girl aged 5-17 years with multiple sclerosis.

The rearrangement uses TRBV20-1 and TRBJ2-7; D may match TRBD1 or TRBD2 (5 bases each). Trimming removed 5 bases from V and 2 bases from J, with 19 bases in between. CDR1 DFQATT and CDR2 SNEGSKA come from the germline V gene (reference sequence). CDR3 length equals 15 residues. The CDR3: CSALVRGQAAYEQYF. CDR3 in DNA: TGCAGTGCTCTGGTTCGGGGCCAGGCGGCCTACGAGCAGTACTTC.

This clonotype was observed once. CDR3 protein: CASSEYRGAQYF. The CDR3 DNA reads TGTGCCAGCAGTGAATACCGAGGGGCCCAGTACTTC. The rearrangement links TRBV6-1 to TRBJ2-7; D tentatively fits TRBD1 or TRBD2 (5 bases each). V lost 2 bases, J lost 10 bases, and 12 bases lay in between. The germline V gene encodes CDR1 MNHNS and CDR2 SASEGT. This CDR3 has 12 amino acids.

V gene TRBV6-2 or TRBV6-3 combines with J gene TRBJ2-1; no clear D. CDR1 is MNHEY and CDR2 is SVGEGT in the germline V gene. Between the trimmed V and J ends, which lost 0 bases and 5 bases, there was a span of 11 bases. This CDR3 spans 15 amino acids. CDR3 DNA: TGTGCCAGCAGTTACTCGAGTGTTCAGGACAATGAGCAGTTCTTC. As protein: CASSYSSVQDNEQFF.

The CDR3 here is CATSERGRTNNEQFF. As DNA, the CDR3 is TGTGCCACCAGTGAACGGGGTAGGACCAACAATGAGCAGTTCTTC. The chain couples TRBV24-1 to TRBJ2-1; D is perhaps TRBD2 (5 bases). V was pared by 4 bases and J by 5 bases, with 14 bases between. Germline CDR1 KGHDR, CDR2 SFDVKD. CDR3 length equals 15 residues.

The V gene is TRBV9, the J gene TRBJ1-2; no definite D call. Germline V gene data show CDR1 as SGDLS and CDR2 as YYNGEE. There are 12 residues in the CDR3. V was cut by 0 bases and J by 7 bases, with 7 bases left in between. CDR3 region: CASSVAVGGYTF. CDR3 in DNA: TGTGCCAGCAGCGTAGCTGTTGGTGGCTACACCTTC.

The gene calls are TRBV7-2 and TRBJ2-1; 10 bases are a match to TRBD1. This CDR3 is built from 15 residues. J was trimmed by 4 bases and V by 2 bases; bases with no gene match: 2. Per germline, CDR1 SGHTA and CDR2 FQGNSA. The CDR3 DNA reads TGTGCCAGCAGCTTATTGGGACAGGGGTACAATGAGCAGTTCTTC. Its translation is CASSLLGQGYNEQFF.

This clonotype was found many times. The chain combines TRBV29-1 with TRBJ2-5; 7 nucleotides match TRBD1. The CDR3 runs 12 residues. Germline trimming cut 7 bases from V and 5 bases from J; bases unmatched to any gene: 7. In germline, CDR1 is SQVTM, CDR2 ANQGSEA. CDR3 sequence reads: CSAGTAQETQYF. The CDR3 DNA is TGCAGCGCGGGGACAGCCCAGGAGACCCAGTACTTC.

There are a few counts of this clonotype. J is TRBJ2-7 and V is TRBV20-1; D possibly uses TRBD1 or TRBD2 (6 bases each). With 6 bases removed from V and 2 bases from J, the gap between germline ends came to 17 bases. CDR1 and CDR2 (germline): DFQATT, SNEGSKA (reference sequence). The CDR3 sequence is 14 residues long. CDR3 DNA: TGCAGTGCCACATTGAGGGGGGCCACCTACGAGCAGTACTTC. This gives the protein CSATLRGATYEQYF.

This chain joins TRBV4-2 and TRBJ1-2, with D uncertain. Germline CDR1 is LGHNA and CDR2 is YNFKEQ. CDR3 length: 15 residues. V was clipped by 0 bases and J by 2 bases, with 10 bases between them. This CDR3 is CASSQDRIRNYGYTF. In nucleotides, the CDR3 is TGTGCCAGCAGCCAAGATAGGATCCGAAACTATGGCTACACCTTC.

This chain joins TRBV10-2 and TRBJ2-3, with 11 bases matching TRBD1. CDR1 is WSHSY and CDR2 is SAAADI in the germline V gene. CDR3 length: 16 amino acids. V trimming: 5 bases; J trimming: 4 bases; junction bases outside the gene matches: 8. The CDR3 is CASSIGQGAISDTQYF. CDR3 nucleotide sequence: TGCGCCAGCAGTATCGGACAGGGGGCTATCTCAGATACGCAGTATTTT.

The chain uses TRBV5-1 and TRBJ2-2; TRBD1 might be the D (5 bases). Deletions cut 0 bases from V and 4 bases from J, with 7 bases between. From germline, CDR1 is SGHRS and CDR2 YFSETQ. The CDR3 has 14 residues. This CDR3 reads CASSLAQGTGELFF. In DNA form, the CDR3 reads TGCGCCAGCAGCTTGGCTCAGGGCACCGGGGAGCTGTTTTTT.

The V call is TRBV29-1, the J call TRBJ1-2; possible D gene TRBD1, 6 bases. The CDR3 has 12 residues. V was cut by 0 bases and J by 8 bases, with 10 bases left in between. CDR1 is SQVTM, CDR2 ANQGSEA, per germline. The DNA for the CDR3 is TGCAGCGTTGAAGAGGGGGCGGGAGGCTACACCTTC. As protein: CSVEEGAGGYTF.

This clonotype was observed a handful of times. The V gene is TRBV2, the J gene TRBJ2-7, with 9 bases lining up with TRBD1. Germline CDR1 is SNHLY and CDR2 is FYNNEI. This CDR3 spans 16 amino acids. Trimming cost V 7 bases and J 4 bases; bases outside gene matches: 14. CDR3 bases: TGTGCCAGCAAGTCAGGAAACAGGGGGCCGGAATACGAGCAGTACTTC. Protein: CASKSGNRGPEYEQYF.

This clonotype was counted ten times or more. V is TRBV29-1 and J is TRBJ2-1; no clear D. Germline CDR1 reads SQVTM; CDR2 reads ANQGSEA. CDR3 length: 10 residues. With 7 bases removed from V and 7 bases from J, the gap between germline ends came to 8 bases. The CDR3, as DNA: TGCAGCGCGTTGAGGAATGAGCAGTTCTTC. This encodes CSALRNEQFF.

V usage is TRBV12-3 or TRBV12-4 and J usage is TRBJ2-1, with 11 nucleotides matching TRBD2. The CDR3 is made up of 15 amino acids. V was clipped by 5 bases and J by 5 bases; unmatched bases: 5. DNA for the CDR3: TGTGCCAGCAGTACTAGCGGGAGTATACACAATGAGCAGTTCTTC. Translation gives CASSTSGSIHNEQFF.

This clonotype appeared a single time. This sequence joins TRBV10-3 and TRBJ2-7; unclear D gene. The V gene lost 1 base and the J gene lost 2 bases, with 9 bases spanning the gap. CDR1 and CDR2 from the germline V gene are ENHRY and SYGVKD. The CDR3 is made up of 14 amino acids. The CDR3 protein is CAISEFQSTYEQYF. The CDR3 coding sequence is TGTGCCATCAGTGAGTTTCAGTCGACCTACGAGCAGTACTTC.

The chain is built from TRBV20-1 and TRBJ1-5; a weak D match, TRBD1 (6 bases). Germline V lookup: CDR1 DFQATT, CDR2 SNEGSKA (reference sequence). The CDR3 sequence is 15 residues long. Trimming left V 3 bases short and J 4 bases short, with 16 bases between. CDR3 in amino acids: CSARDRVEANQPQHF. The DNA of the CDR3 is TGCAGTGCTAGGGACAGAGTCGAGGCTAATCAGCCCCAGCATTTT.

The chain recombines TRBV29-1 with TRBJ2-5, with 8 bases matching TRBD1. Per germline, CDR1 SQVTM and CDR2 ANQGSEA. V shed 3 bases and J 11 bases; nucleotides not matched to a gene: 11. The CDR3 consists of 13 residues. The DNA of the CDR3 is TGCAGCGTTGATACCCAAGCAGGGGGCCAGCAGTACTTC. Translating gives CSVDTQAGGQQYF.

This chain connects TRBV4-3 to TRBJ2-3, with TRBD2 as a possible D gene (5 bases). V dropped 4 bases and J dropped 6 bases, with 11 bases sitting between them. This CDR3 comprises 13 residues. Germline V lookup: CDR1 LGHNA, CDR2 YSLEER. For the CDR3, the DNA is TGCGCCAGCAGCCCCGACTTAGCGGATACGCAGTATTTT. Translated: CASSPDLADTQYF.

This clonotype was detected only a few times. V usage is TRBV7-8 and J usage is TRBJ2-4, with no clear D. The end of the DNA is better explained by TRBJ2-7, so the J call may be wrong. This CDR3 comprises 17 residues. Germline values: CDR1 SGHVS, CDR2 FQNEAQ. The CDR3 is CASSLAQLTSAFYEQYF. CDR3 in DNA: TGTGCCAGCAGCTTAGCCCAGCTTACTTCGGCCTTCTACGAGCAGTACTTC.